The clone carrying this T cell receptor (beta chain) has only one observation. The sample is drawn from a study of brain T cells in children with intractable seizures. TCRdb's table, derived via immunoSEQ multiplex PCR, lists solely in-frame clones and lacks some. The sample records about 340,000 clones, over 90% being singletons. CDR1 LGHDT and CDR2 YNNKEL come from the germline V gene (reference sequence). CDR3 length equals 14 residues. V was clipped by 2 bases and J by 3 bases; unmatched bases: 3. The time point here: blood from clinic visit 5 months post-surgery; TSC patient then seizure free. This chain links TRBV3-1 (or the pseudogene TRBV3-2) with TRBJ1-1; 7 bases agree with TRBD1. The receptor was isolated from a boy under two years old with tuberous sclerosis and intractable seizures. This specimen consisted of peripheral blood, obtained 4 to 6 months after surgery. The DNA of the CDR3 is TGTGCCAGCAGCCAACGGGGGACAGACACTGAAGCTTTCTTT. Residues: CASSQRGTDTEAFF.